This T cell receptor (beta chain) was found in a study of early stage breast cancer tumors. Study-wide results and caveats: Tumor and normal breast were distinguished via blood comparison in 14 of 16 patients. Chain pairing and CD4, CD8 or FOXP3 expression were not captured. Enriched TCRB sequences shared across patients were mostly commonly generated sequences.

Of note for this clone: What it binds is not known.

Repertoires were generated with immunoSEQ multiplex PCR, while TCRdb's copy carries only in-frame clones and drops some. The table includes under 75,000 clones, over 65% detected once. The CDR3 runs to 14 residues. V lost 4 bases and J lost 5, with 14 bases in between. Germline values: CDR1 KGHSH, CDR2 LQKENI. The chain links TRBV18 to TRBJ2-5, with TRBD2 as a possible D gene (5 bases). The sample taken for sequencing was blood. The source of this sequence is a person aged 25 to 39 with breast cancer. The DNA for the CDR3 is TGTGCCAGCTCACTTCGGAGGACGGGGGAGACCCAGTACTTC. Translated: CASSLRRTGETQYF.